The source of this T cell receptor (beta chain) is a study of identical twins. General observations from the study: In monozygotic twins, models underestimated the sharing of out-of-frame TCR alpha.

The CDR3 runs to 14 residues. Germline V CDR1 and CDR2: SNHLY, FYNNEI. V gave up 6 bases and J gave up 7 bases; unmatched junction bases: 7. This clonotype appeared many times. Its antigen is unidentified. The cDNA had a unique molecular identifier and a template-switch universal primer site. TCRdb re-called the 5' RACE reads through MiXCR, storing one row per CDR3 protein. The repertoire consists of about 240,000 distinct CDR3 sequences, with 10% occurring once and the leading ten covering roughly 10%. Sequencing used memory T cells sorted from blood. This receptor was obtained from a man between 45 and 60 years old in good health. This sequence joins TRBV2 and TRBJ2-2, with 8 bases identical to TRBD1. The DNA of the CDR3 is TGTGCCAGCAGATCAGGGGGCGGGATCGGGGAGCTGTTTTTT. Encoded protein: CASRSGGGIGELFF.